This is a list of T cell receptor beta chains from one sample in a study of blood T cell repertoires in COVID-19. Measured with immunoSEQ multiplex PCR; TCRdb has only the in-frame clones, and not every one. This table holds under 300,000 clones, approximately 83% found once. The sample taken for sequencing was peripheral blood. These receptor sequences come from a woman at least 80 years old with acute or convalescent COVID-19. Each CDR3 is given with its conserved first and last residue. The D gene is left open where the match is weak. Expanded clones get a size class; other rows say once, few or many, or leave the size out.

CDR3 protein: CAISLDRGNYGYTF
CDR3 DNA: TGTGCCATCAGTTTGGACAGAGGGAACTATGGCTACACCTTC
CDR3 length: 14
D gene: NA
V gene: TRBV10-3
J gene: TRBJ1-2
clone size: NA

CDR3 protein: CASSLRTGGNTEAFF
CDR3 DNA: TGCGCCAGCAGCTTAAGGACAGGGGGCAACACTGAAGCTTTCTTT
CDR3 length: 15
D gene: TRBD1
V gene: TRBV5-1
J gene: TRBJ1-1
clone size: NA

CDR3 protein: CASSTGAPGELFF
CDR3 DNA: TGTGCCAGCTCGACAGGGGCGCCCGGGGAGCTGTTTTTT
CDR3 length: 13
D gene: TRBD1
V gene: TRBV28
J gene: TRBJ2-2
clone size: NA

CDR3 protein: CASSSWTSGGAWSEQFF
CDR3 DNA: TGCGCCAGCAGCTCCTGGACTAGCGGGGGGGCCTGGTCTGAGCAGTTCTTC
CDR3 length: 17
D gene: TRBD2
V gene: TRBV5-1
J gene: TRBJ2-1
clone size: NA

CDR3 protein: CASSRLGGGQGANNQPQHF
CDR3 DNA: TGTGCCAGCAGTCGCCTAGGGGGTGGACAGGGGGCGAACAATCAGCCCCAGCATTTT
CDR3 length: 19
D gene: TRBD1
V gene: TRBV6-2/TRBV6-3
J gene: TRBJ1-5
clone size: few

CDR3 protein: CASSVELAGGDQETQYF
CDR3 DNA: TGTGCCAGCAGTGTAGAGCTAGCGGGGGGGGACCAAGAGACCCAGTACTTC
CDR3 length: 17
D gene: TRBD2
V gene: TRBV6-1
J gene: TRBJ2-5
clone size: many

CDR3 protein: CASSPGGSPRTDTQYF
CDR3 DNA: TGTGCCAGCTCCCCGGGGGGATCCCCGCGCACAGATACGCAGTATTTT
CDR3 length: 16
D gene: TRBD2
V gene: TRBV18
J gene: TRBJ2-3
clone size: NA

CDR3 protein: CSVGQGWTEAFF
CDR3 DNA: TGCAGCGTGGGGCAGGGATGGACTGAAGCTTTCTTT
CDR3 length: 12
D gene: NA
V gene: TRBV29-1
J gene: TRBJ1-1
clone size: NA

CDR3 protein: CASSLDRGSNQPQHF
CDR3 DNA: TGTGCCAGCAGCTTGGACAGGGGAAGCAATCAGCCCCAGCATTTT
CDR3 length: 15
D gene: TRBD1
V gene: TRBV28
J gene: TRBJ1-5
clone size: NA

CDR3 protein: CASRAGQSSTYEQYF
CDR3 DNA: TGTGCCAGCAGGGCTGGACAGTCCTCGACCTACGAGCAGTACTTC
CDR3 length: 15
D gene: NA
V gene: TRBV2
J gene: TRBJ2-7
clone size: NA

CDR3 protein: CASSTGREKLFF
CDR3 DNA: TGTGCCAGCTCGACAGGGCGGGAAAAACTGTTTTTT
CDR3 length: 12
D gene: TRBD1
V gene: TRBV18
J gene: TRBJ1-4
clone size: NA

CDR3 protein: CASSPGQRKGGYTF
CDR3 DNA: TGTGCCAGCAGCCCGGGACAGAGAAAGGGTGGCTACACCTTC
CDR3 length: 14
D gene: TRBD1
V gene: TRBV5-6
J gene: TRBJ1-2
clone size: NA

CDR3 protein: CASSHGTPVEDYEQYF
CDR3 DNA: TGTGCCAGCAGTCACGGGACTCCTGTTGAGGACTACGAGCAGTACTTC
CDR3 length: 16
D gene: NA
V gene: TRBV2
J gene: TRBJ2-7
clone size: NA

CDR3 protein: CASSISTHEQYF
CDR3 DNA: TGTGCCAGCAGTATATCTACCCACGAGCAGTACTTC
CDR3 length: 12
D gene: NA
V gene: TRBV2
J gene: TRBJ2-7
clone size: NA

CDR3 protein: CASSPRHSGDSDTQYF
CDR3 DNA: TGTGCCAGCAGCCCCCGCCATAGCGGGGACTCAGATACGCAGTATTTT
CDR3 length: 16
D gene: TRBD2
V gene: TRBV5-4
J gene: TRBJ2-3
clone size: NA

CDR3 protein: CASSPLGAGGTDTQYF
CDR3 DNA: TGTGCCAGCTCACCACTAGGAGCGGGGGGCACAGATACGCAGTATTTT
CDR3 length: 16
D gene: TRBD2
V gene: TRBV18
J gene: TRBJ2-3
clone size: NA

CDR3 protein: CAWSVQGGTSPLHF
CDR3 DNA: TGTGCCTGGAGTGTACAGGGGGGCACTTCACCCCTCCACTTT
CDR3 length: 14
D gene: TRBD1
V gene: TRBV30
J gene: TRBJ1-6
clone size: NA

CDR3 protein: CASSLGGGQPQHF
CDR3 DNA: TGTGCCAGCAGCTTAGGAGGTGGGCAGCCCCAGCATTTT
CDR3 length: 13
D gene: NA
V gene: TRBV7-6
J gene: TRBJ1-5
clone size: NA

CDR3 protein: CASTSVGTGIYEQYF
CDR3 DNA: TGTGCCAGCACCTCGGTCGGGACAGGGATTTACGAGCAGTACTTC
CDR3 length: 15
D gene: TRBD1
V gene: TRBV11-2
J gene: TRBJ2-7
clone size: NA

CDR3 protein: CASRPTGVGNSPLHF
CDR3 DNA: TGTGCCAGCAGGCCCACAGGGGTGGGAAATTCACCCCTCCACTTT
CDR3 length: 15
D gene: TRBD1
V gene: TRBV2
J gene: TRBJ1-6
clone size: NA

CDR3 protein: CASSATGGPNEKLFF
CDR3 DNA: TGCGCCAGCAGCGCGACAGGGGGCCCTAATGAAAAACTGTTTTTT
CDR3 length: 15
D gene: TRBD1
V gene: TRBV5-1
J gene: TRBJ1-4
clone size: NA

CDR3 protein: CASSPHRDRVAEAFF
CDR3 DNA: TGTGCCAGCAGCCCGCACCGGGACAGGGTGGCTGAAGCTTTCTTT
CDR3 length: 15
D gene: TRBD1
V gene: TRBV3-1/TRBV3-2
J gene: TRBJ1-1
clone size: NA

CDR3 protein: CASSGRTGGTGELFF
CDR3 DNA: TGTGCCAGCAGTGGTCGGACAGGTGGCACCGGGGAGCTGTTTTTT
CDR3 length: 15
D gene: TRBD1
V gene: TRBV25-1
J gene: TRBJ2-2
clone size: NA

CDR3 protein: CASSPLAGEETQYF
CDR3 DNA: TGTGCCAGCTCACCTCTAGCGGGCGAAGAGACCCAGTACTTC
CDR3 length: 14
D gene: TRBD2
V gene: TRBV18
J gene: TRBJ2-5
clone size: once

CDR3 protein: CASSQDGAGTTRYNEQFF
CDR3 DNA: TGCGCCAGCAGCCAAGATGGGGCGGGGACTACGAGGTACAATGAGCAGTTCTTC
CDR3 length: 18
D gene: TRBD2
V gene: TRBV4-1
J gene: TRBJ2-1
clone size: NA

CDR3 protein: CASSLGQTHKGLFF
CDR3 DNA: TGTGCCAGCAGCTTAGGACAGACTCATAAGGGGCTGTTTTTT
CDR3 length: 14
D gene: NA
V gene: TRBV7-2
J gene: TRBJ2-2
clone size: NA

CDR3 protein: CASSVGAVQETQYF
CDR3 DNA: TGTGCCAGCAGCGTAGGTGCGGTCCAAGAGACCCAGTACTTC
CDR3 length: 14
D gene: NA
V gene: TRBV9
J gene: TRBJ2-5
clone size: NA

CDR3 protein: CASTWAGNQPQHF
CDR3 DNA: TGTGCCAGCACCTGGGCAGGGAATCAGCCCCAGCATTTT
CDR3 length: 13
D gene: NA
V gene: TRBV28
J gene: TRBJ1-5
clone size: NA

CDR3 protein: CASRPAGGVYNEQFF
CDR3 DNA: TGTGCCAGCAGGCCAGCCGGGGGGGTTTACAATGAGCAGTTCTTC
CDR3 length: 15
D gene: TRBD2
V gene: TRBV28
J gene: TRBJ2-1
clone size: many

CDR3 protein: CASSPTSGGADTQYF
CDR3 DNA: TGTGCCAGCTCACCTACTAGCGGGGGGGCAGATACGCAGTATTTT
CDR3 length: 15
D gene: TRBD2
V gene: TRBV18
J gene: TRBJ2-3
clone size: NA

CDR3 protein: CASSDIGGSSYNEQFF
CDR3 DNA: TGTGCCAGCAGCGATATCGGCGGGAGCTCCTACAATGAGCAGTTCTTC
CDR3 length: 16
D gene: TRBD2
V gene: TRBV5-5
J gene: TRBJ2-1
clone size: NA

CDR3 protein: CASSPQGYEQYF
CDR3 DNA: TGTGCCAGCAGCCCGCAGGGCTACGAGCAGTACTTC
CDR3 length: 12
D gene: NA
V gene: TRBV14
J gene: TRBJ2-7
clone size: NA

CDR3 protein: CASSLSPPRGYGYTF
CDR3 DNA: TGTGCCAGCAGTTTATCGCCCCCCAGGGGCTATGGCTACACCTTC
CDR3 length: 15
D gene: NA
V gene: TRBV27
J gene: TRBJ1-2
clone size: NA

CDR3 protein: CASSSREGLNTEAFF
CDR3 DNA: TGCGCCAGCAGCTCCCGGGAGGGGTTGAACACTGAAGCTTTCTTT
CDR3 length: 15
D gene: NA
V gene: TRBV4-1
J gene: TRBJ1-1
clone size: once

CDR3 protein: CASSSQGAIVGTEAFF
CDR3 DNA: TGTGCCAGTAGTTCCCAGGGGGCCATAGTGGGGACTGAAGCTTTCTTT
CDR3 length: 16
D gene: TRBD1
V gene: TRBV19
J gene: TRBJ1-1
clone size: NA

CDR3 protein: CASSLIGGDSPLHF
CDR3 DNA: TGTGCCAGCAGCTTAATAGGGGGGGATTCACCCCTCCACTTT
CDR3 length: 14
D gene: NA
V gene: TRBV7-3
J gene: TRBJ1-6
clone size: NA

CDR3 protein: CAWTLVGTETFF
CDR3 DNA: TGTGCCTGGACTCTAGTTGGGACTGAAACTTTCTTT
CDR3 length: 12
D gene: NA
V gene: TRBV30
J gene: TRBJ1-1
clone size: NA

CDR3 protein: CASSQSSSTDSQQFF
CDR3 DNA: TGCGCCAGCAGTCAATCGTCATCGACCGACAGCCAGCAGTTCTTC
CDR3 length: 15
D gene: NA
V gene: TRBV23-1
J gene: TRBJ2-1
clone size: once